A selection of T cell receptor beta chains follows, all from one sample in a study of shared clonotypes between healthy human individuals. Repertoires were generated with immunoSEQ multiplex PCR, while TCRdb's copy carries only in-frame clones and drops some. The sample contains 2 million to 3 million clones, 80% to 95% of which appear only once. The source material was naive CD4+ T cells from PBMCs. Receptor source: a man aged 18 to 29 in good health. Some clones in this sample may be carry-over from other donors' samples. CDR3s include the opening cysteine and the closing phenylalanine or tryptophan. Fields, in order: V gene, J gene, clone size, D gene, CDR3 protein, CDR3 DNA. D genes are given only for firm matches. Only some rows state a clone size, as once, few, many or a class for expanded clones.

>TRBV7-8|TRBJ2-3|.|.
CASSSSTRIALDTQYF
TGTGCCAGCAGCTCCTCCACTAGGATAGCTTTAGATACGCAGTATTTT
>TRBV29-1|TRBJ1-5|.|TRBD1
CSVAGQGGQPQHF
TGCAGCGTTGCAGGACAGGGAGGTCAGCCCCAGCATTTT
>TRBV28|TRBJ1-2|.|.
CASSFYKDGYTF
TGTGCCAGCAGTTTCTATAAGGATGGCTACACCTTC
>TRBV11-2|TRBJ2-7|once|.
CASSPLQFRSSYEQYF
TGTGCCAGCAGCCCCCTCCAATTTCGGTCCTCCTACGAGCAGTACTTC
>TRBV25-1|TRBJ2-3|.|.
CASSEQPGGRTDTQYF
TGTGCCAGCAGTGAACAACCGGGGGGCAGGACAGATACGCAGTATTTT
>TRBV28|TRBJ2-5|.|.
CASSSISEETQYF
TGTGCCAGCAGCTCTATATCCGAAGAGACCCAGTACTTC
>TRBV28|TRBJ1-1|.|.
CASMYQGRDTEAFF
TGTGCCAGCATGTATCAGGGGAGGGACACTGAAGCTTTCTTT
>TRBV28|TRBJ2-1|.|TRBD1
CASSLDRGALDEQFF
TGTGCCAGCAGTTTGGACAGGGGGGCTTTAGATGAGCAGTTCTTC
>TRBV4-1|TRBJ2-5|.|.
CASSQDRRSRETQYF
TGCGCCAGCAGCCAAGATCGGAGATCCCGAGAGACCCAGTACTTC
>TRBV29-1|TRBJ2-6|.|TRBD1
CSVEDSGQGGSRQSGANVLTF
TGCAGCGTTGAAGATTCCGGACAGGGCGGATCGAGACAATCTGGGGCCAACGTCCTGACTTTC
>TRBV19|TRBJ2-3|.|.
CASSIAGGTDTQYF
TGTGCCAGTAGTATCGCAGGGGGGACAGATACGCAGTATTTT
>TRBV9|TRBJ2-1|.|TRBD2
CASSVGTSGRGEQFF
TGTGCCAGCAGCGTGGGGACTAGCGGTCGGGGTGAGCAGTTCTTC
>TRBV10-2|TRBJ2-1|once|.
CASSDHRGGGDEQFF
TGCGCCAGCAGTGACCACAGGGGAGGGGGAGATGAGCAGTTCTTC
>TRBV18|TRBJ2-1|.|TRBD1
CASSAGQGANEQFF
TGTGCCAGCTCAGCGGGACAGGGGGCCAATGAGCAGTTCTTC
>TRBV7-9|TRBJ1-5|.|.
CASSFGYSNQPQHF
TGTGCCAGCAGCTTCGGGTATAGCAATCAGCCCCAGCATTTT
>TRBV5-6|TRBJ2-5|.|.
CASSRSGVVETQYF
TGTGCCAGTTCTCGTTCGGGGGTCGTGGAGACCCAGTACTTC
>TRBV27|TRBJ1-4|.|.
CASRSLRGGENEKLFF
TGTGCCAGCCGATCATTGAGGGGGGGGGAAAATGAAAAACTGTTTTTT
>TRBV27|TRBJ2-2|once|.
CASSLSFGGATGELFF
TGTGCCAGCAGTTTATCGTTTGGCGGGGCCACCGGGGAGCTGTTTTTT
>TRBV27|TRBJ2-1|.|TRBD2
CASSPRLAGLVEQFF
TGTGCCAGCAGTCCTCGACTAGCGGGACTTGTTGAGCAGTTCTTC
>TRBV6-5|TRBJ2-7|.|TRBD2
CASSFSSGINEQYF
TGTGCCAGCAGTTTCTCTAGCGGGATCAACGAGCAGTACTTC
>TRBV2|TRBJ2-6|once|.
CAARFSGANVLTF
TGTGCGGCTCGTTTCTCTGGGGCCAACGTCCTGACTTTC
>TRBV5-8|TRBJ1-1|.|.
CASSSQGGSTEAFF
TGTGCCAGCAGTTCACAGGGCGGGAGCACTGAAGCTTTCTTT
>TRBV5-4|TRBJ2-5|.|.
CASSSRGETQYF
TGTGCCAGCAGCTCCCGGGGAGAGACCCAGTACTTC
>TRBV2|TRBJ2-2|.|.
CASSVRETGELFF
TGTGCCAGCAGTGTGAGGGAAACCGGGGAGCTGTTTTTT
>TRBV29-1|TRBJ1-5|few|TRBD1
CSVGQGALGQPQHF
TGCAGCGTCGGACAGGGGGCCCTGGGGCAGCCCCAGCATTTT
>TRBV9|TRBJ2-5|.|.
CASSPRFEPQMGTQYF
TGTGCCAGCAGCCCCCGGTTTGAGCCCCAAATGGGGACCCAGTACTTC
>TRBV6-1|TRBJ1-4|.|.
CASSNRRGAEKLFF
TGTGCCAGCAGTAATCGGCGGGGTGCGGAAAAACTGTTTTTT
>TRBV9|TRBJ2-7|.|.
CASSPGGASIEQYF
TGTGCCAGCAGCCCAGGGGGGGCGTCGATCGAGCAGTACTTC
>TRBV28|TRBJ2-2|.|.
CASSFRVYTGELFF
TGTGCCAGCAGTTTCCGGGTGTACACCGGGGAGCTGTTTTTT
>TRBV14|TRBJ1-3|.|.
CASSQDWGNLNGNTIYF
TGTGCCAGCAGCCAAGATTGGGGAAATCTGAATGGAAACACCATATATTTT
>TRBV7-3|TRBJ2-2|.|.
CASSPTLGMATGELFF
TGTGCCAGCAGCCCCACGTTAGGGATGGCCACCGGGGAGCTGTTTTTT
>TRBV5-4|TRBJ1-1|.|.
CASSTGGGIDEAFF
TGTGCCAGCAGCACGGGCGGTGGGATCGACGAAGCTTTCTTT
>TRBV9|TRBJ2-1|.|TRBD2
CASSGDSSGIWNEQFF
TGTGCCAGCAGCGGAGACTCTAGCGGGATCTGGAATGAGCAGTTCTTC
>TRBV29-1|TRBJ1-1|.|TRBD1
CSVVQGGSTEAFF
TGCAGCGTTGTCCAGGGGGGGAGCACTGAAGCTTTCTTT
>TRBV18|TRBJ1-2|.|.
CASSPSRTELGGYTF
TGTGCCAGCTCACCATCAAGGACAGAGCTGGGAGGCTACACCTTC
>TRBV6-1|TRBJ2-7|.|.
CASSAAGAQTYEQYF
TGTGCCAGCAGTGCTGCAGGGGCCCAAACATACGAGCAGTACTTC
>TRBV5-6|TRBJ2-3|.|.
CASSLVHYTDTQYF
TGTGCCAGCAGCTTGGTCCACTACACAGATACGCAGTATTTT
>TRBV7-3|TRBJ2-1|once|.
CASSLERHNEQFF
TGTGCCAGCAGCTTAGAACGTCACAATGAGCAGTTCTTC
>TRBV6-5|TRBJ1-4|.|TRBD1
CASSSPDRGYEKLFF
TGTGCCAGCAGTTCCCCGGACAGGGGGTATGAAAAACTGTTTTTT
>TRBV6-1|TRBJ2-3|.|.
CASSLRADTQYF
TGTGCCAGCAGCTTGAGGGCGGATACGCAGTATTTT
>TRBV6-4|TRBJ2-7|.|TRBD2
CASSVSAGASYEQYF
TGTGCCAGCAGTGTGTCAGCGGGAGCATCCTACGAGCAGTACTTC
>TRBV14|TRBJ2-1|.|TRBD1
CASSLLGTDHWDEQFF
TGTGCCAGCAGCCTTCTCGGGACAGACCACTGGGATGAGCAGTTCTTC
>TRBV10-1|TRBJ1-1|.|TRBD1
CASRDRMNTEAFF
TGCGCCAGCAGGGACAGGATGAACACTGAAGCTTTCTTT